The rows below give T cell receptor beta chains drawn from one sample of a study of cytomegalovirus exposure and HLA in healthy donors. Clones were read by immunoSEQ multiplex PCR, and TCRdb kept only the in-frame ones, dropping some. The repertoire includes about 88,000 clones, around 82% of them detected once, and 12% sits in the top ten. Sequencing was done on a sample of PBMCs. The origin of the receptors is a woman aged 18-29 years in good health and CMV-seropositive. The CDR3 runs from the conserved cysteine through the conserved F or W. A D gene is named only where the DNA matches it firmly. Only part of the rows carry a size: once, few, many, or a class if the clone is expanded.

>TRBJ1-5|TRBV30|TRBD1|.
CAWSVQGQRQPQHF
TGTGCCTGGAGTGTACAGGGGCAGCGTCAGCCCCAGCATTTT
>TRBJ1-2|TRBV9|TRBD1|once
CASSSRTGWINYGYTF
TGTGCCAGCAGCTCCCGGACAGGGTGGATTAACTATGGCTACACCTTC
>TRBJ1-1|TRBV27|.|.
CASRRLGTEAFF
TGTGCCAGCAGGAGGTTGGGTACTGAAGCTTTCTTT
>TRBJ2-7|TRBV13|TRBD1|.
CASREQGSEQYF
TGTGCCAGCAGAGAACAGGGGAGCGAGCAGTACTTC
>TRBJ2-7|TRBV7-2|.|.
CASSLVLGQGYYEQYF
TGTGCCAGCAGCCTAGTTTTGGGGCAGGGATACTACGAGCAGTACTTC
>TRBJ2-3|TRBV30|.|.
CAWRAGGLDTQYF
TGTGCCTGGAGAGCCGGAGGGTTAGATACGCAGTATTTT
>TRBJ1-2|TRBV4-1|TRBD1|.
CASSQEGTGGYYGYTF
TGCGCCAGCAGCCAAGAAGGGACAGGGGGCTACTATGGCTACACCTTC
>TRBJ2-1|TRBV7-3|TRBD2|.
CASSSETSGGVNEQFF
TGTGCCAGCAGCTCCGAAACTAGCGGGGGGGTGAATGAGCAGTTCTTC
>TRBJ2-6|TRBV28|.|.
CASRGHSLESGANVLTF
TGTGCCAGCAGGGGACACAGTCTCGAGTCTGGGGCCAACGTCCTGACTTTC
>TRBJ2-1|TRBV5-6|.|.
CASSSPGSFNEQFF
TGTGCCAGCAGCTCCCCGGGTAGCTTCAATGAGCAGTTCTTC
>TRBJ2-7|TRBV7-2|.|.
CASSLGGGRRLGSYEQYF
TGTGCCAGCAGCTTAGGGGGGGGCCGTAGGTTGGGATCCTACGAGCAGTACTTC
>TRBJ1-3|TRBV5-1|.|once
CASSLEGEAGNTIYF
TGCGCCAGCAGCTTAGAGGGGGAAGCTGGAAACACCATATATTTT
>TRBJ2-7|TRBV14|.|.
CASSRTGGSSYEQYF
TGTGCCAGCAGCCGTACCGGCGGGTCCTCCTACGAGCAGTACTTC
>TRBJ1-5|TRBV10-3|.|.
CAISERQDSNQPQHF
TGTGCCATCAGCGAGAGACAGGACTCTAATCAGCCCCAGCATTTT
>TRBJ2-1|TRBV10-2|.|.
CASARGYNEQFF
TGCGCCAGCGCCCGGGGATACAATGAGCAGTTCTTC
>TRBJ2-7|TRBV19|TRBD1|.
CASSLRGLSPYEQYF
TGTGCCAGTAGTTTGAGGGGGCTAAGTCCCTACGAGCAGTACTTC
>TRBJ2-1|TRBV7-2|.|.
CASRQGASSYNEQFF
TGTGCCAGCAGACAGGGAGCGAGCTCCTACAATGAGCAGTTCTTC
>TRBJ1-1|TRBV5-6|TRBD1|.
CASSWGTGWTEAFF
TGTGCCAGCAGCTGGGGGACAGGGTGGACTGAAGCTTTCTTT
>TRBJ1-6|TRBV7-2|TRBD1|.
CASSSHPRTGMGLDSPLHF
TGTGCCAGCAGCTCACACCCCCGGACAGGGATGGGGCTTGATTCACCCCTCCACTTT
>TRBJ2-7|TRBV7-2|.|.
CASSSRTVSYEQYF
TGTGCCAGCAGCTCTCGGACAGTCTCCTACGAGCAGTACTTC
>TRBJ1-2|TRBV28|.|few
CASSTPSGHWGYTF
TGTGCCAGCAGTACGCCATCAGGGCATTGGGGCTACACCTTC
>TRBJ2-2|TRBV4-1|.|.
CASSQSTGYEGELFF
TGCGCCAGCAGCCAAAGTACGGGGTACGAGGGGGAGCTGTTTTTT
>TRBJ2-3|TRBV27|.|.
CASSLEEADTQYF
TGTGCCAGCAGTTTAGAGGAGGCAGATACGCAGTATTTT
>TRBJ1-2|TRBV6-5|TRBD1|few
CASSYFGTGFDGYTF
TGTGCCAGCAGTTACTTCGGGACAGGGTTCGATGGCTACACCTTC
>TRBJ1-5|TRBV5-6|TRBD1|.
CASSLTMTGAIQPQHF
TGTGCCAGCAGCTTGACGATGACAGGGGCTATCCAGCCCCAGCATTTT
>TRBJ1-1|TRBV27|.|.
CASSFGVMNTEAFF
TGTGCCAGCAGTTTCGGGGTAATGAACACTGAAGCTTTCTTT
>TRBJ1-6|TRBV5-1|.|.
CASSLALLDPGDSPLHF
TGCGCCAGCAGCTTGGCCCTATTAGACCCGGGGGACTCACCCCTCCACTTT
>TRBJ2-7|TRBV6-5|.|.
CASSSGVSSYEQYF
TGTGCCAGCAGTTCAGGGGTTAGCTCCTACGAGCAGTACTTC
>TRBJ1-1|TRBV6-5|.|.
CASTPPGGLNTEAFF
TGTGCCAGCACCCCACCGGGAGGGCTGAACACTGAAGCTTTCTTT
>TRBJ2-2|TRBV15|TRBD2|few
CATKASGDTGELFF
TGTGCCACCAAGGCTAGCGGGGACACCGGGGAGCTGTTTTTT
>TRBJ1-4|TRBV28|.|.
CASSLVGQRPVEKLFF
TGTGCCAGCAGTTTAGTGGGACAACGGCCCGTCGAAAAACTGTTTTTT
>TRBJ2-3|TRBV7-7|TRBD2|.
CASSFAGDTDTQYF
TGTGCCAGCAGCTTTGCGGGGGACACAGATACGCAGTATTTT
>TRBJ1-2|TRBV7-6|.|.
CASSPTALNYGYTF
TGTGCCAGCAGCCCGACAGCACTTAACTATGGCTACACCTTC
>TRBJ2-5|TRBV4-1|TRBD2|once
CASSQPPGLAGGFQQETQYF
TGCGCCAGCAGCCAACCCCCCGGGCTAGCGGGGGGGTTCCAACAAGAGACCCAGTACTTC
>TRBJ2-7|TRBV7-2|TRBD1|.
CASSHWDSSYEQYF
TGTGCCAGCAGCCATTGGGACAGCTCCTACGAGCAGTACTTC
>TRBJ1-1|TRBV18|TRBD1|.
CASALTGEAEAFF
TGTGCCAGCGCGTTGACAGGGGAGGCTGAAGCTTTCTTT
>TRBJ1-1|TRBV28|.|.
CASSPPNTNTEAFF
TGTGCCAGCAGTCCCCCAAACACGAACACTGAAGCTTTCTTT
>TRBJ1-6|TRBV4-2|.|.
CASSQEGGSSYNSPLHF
TGTGCCAGCAGCCAAGAGGGGGGAAGTTCCTATAATTCACCCCTCCACTTT
>TRBJ1-5|TRBV19|TRBD1|once
CASSIQTGVSQPQHF
TGTGCCAGTAGTATACAGACAGGGGTGAGTCAGCCCCAGCATTTT
>TRBJ2-7|TRBV11-2|TRBD1|.
CASSRTGYEQYF
TGTGCCAGCAGCCGGACAGGCTACGAGCAGTACTTC
>TRBJ1-3|TRBV30|.|once
CASYSNTIYF
TGTGCCTCTTACAGCAACACCATATATTTT
>TRBJ1-5|TRBV6-1|TRBD1|.
CASRETGGGQPQHF
TGTGCCAGCAGAGAGACAGGGGGCGGACAGCCCCAGCATTTT
>TRBJ2-1|TRBV19|TRBD1|.
CASSIQGPDRRGGPYNEQFF
TGTGCCAGTAGTATTCAGGGTCCGGATCGTCGAGGGGGCCCCTACAATGAGCAGTTCTTC
>TRBJ2-1|TRBV19|.|once
CASSQDSARNEQFF
TGTGCCAGTAGCCAGGACAGCGCCCGCAATGAGCAGTTCTTC
>TRBJ2-3|TRBV7-3|.|.
CASSPTSGTDTQYF
TGTGCCAGCAGCCCAACTAGTGGCACAGATACGCAGTATTTT
>TRBJ1-4|TRBV7-2|TRBD1|.
CASSADRGRANEKLFF
TGTGCCAGCAGCGCAGACAGGGGAAGGGCTAATGAAAAACTGTTTTTT
>TRBJ1-6|TRBV7-2|.|.
CASSFYGDNSPLHF
TGTGCCAGCAGCTTTTACGGAGATAATTCACCCCTCCACTTT
>TRBJ2-7|TRBV28|TRBD1|few
CASSPSGTESSYEQYF
TGTGCCAGCAGTCCCTCCGGGACAGAGAGCTCCTACGAGCAGTACTTC
>TRBJ2-7|TRBV6-4|.|.
CASSDGALEQYF
TGTGCCAGCAGTGACGGAGCACTCGAGCAGTACTTC
>TRBJ1-2|TRBV29-1|.|.
CSVEAENYGYTF
TGCAGCGTAGAAGCGGAGAACTATGGCTACACCTTC
>TRBJ2-3|TRBV5-1|TRBD2|.
CASSRGLAGGQGDTQYF
TGCGCCAGCAGTCGAGGACTAGCGGGGGGGCAAGGAGATACGCAGTATTTT